These T cell receptor beta chains were read from a single sample in a study of CD8+ T cells in alopecia areata. Using immunoSEQ multiplex PCR, the repertoire was profiled, and TCRdb retains in-frame clones only, with some absent. The repertoire holds more than 95,000 clones, with more than 35% as singletons. The sequenced material came from CD4+ T cells sorted from blood. These receptors were obtained from a human donor with alopecia areata. CDR3s include the opening cysteine and the closing phenylalanine or tryptophan.

v_call	cdr3_length	j_call	cdr3_aa
TRBV5-1	16	TRBJ2-3	CASSAGQGSSTDTQYF
TRBV7-6	15	TRBJ1-3	CASSRQTGAGNTIYF
TRBV11-2	14	TRBJ2-2	CASSLGGLTGELFF
TRBV5-1	15	TRBJ2-2	CASSPRDTNTGELFF
TRBV18	16	TRBJ2-3	CASSPRQATATDTQYF
TRBV29-1	14	TRBJ2-5	CSVEESGGPETQYF
TRBV5-1	12	TRBJ2-7	CASTGQGYEQYF
TRBV4-3	18	TRBJ1-1	CASSQDRPYPRMNTEAFF
TRBV2	13	TRBJ2-5	CASSEDSEETQYF
TRBV4-3	14	TRBJ2-3	CASSQDPLSETQYF
TRBV27	13	TRBJ2-7	CASSFGRDYEQYF
TRBV2	14	TRBJ2-3	CASIRVTGTDTQYF
TRBV5-4	13	TRBJ2-5	CASSLERKETQYF
TRBV5-1	15	TRBJ2-1	CASSLPSGTGGEQFF
TRBV2	15	TRBJ2-1	CASKVLAGVPMEQFF
TRBV5-1	17	TRBJ1-1	CASSLALRGLTYTEAFF
TRBV7-2	17	TRBJ2-5	CASSLDAGVVSQETQYF
TRBV5-1	14	TRBJ2-5	CASSLGDRKETQYF
TRBV30	14	TRBJ2-5	CAWSFRAWGETQYF
TRBV29-1	12	TRBJ2-7	CSVGSGAYEQYF
TRBV4-3	15	TRBJ1-6	CASSQGPGAYSPLHF
TRBV5-1	15	TRBJ2-3	CASSFGQGLADTQYF
TRBV11-2	14	TRBJ1-1	CASSPLGGITEAFF
TRBV5-4	15	TRBJ2-1	CASSSRGWNYNEQFF
TRBV10-3	13	TRBJ1-5	CAISDRGGQPQHF
TRBV4-3	15	TRBJ2-2	CASSQVDRNTGELFF
TRBV29-1	13	TRBJ2-7	CSVTRSGSYEQYF
TRBV27	14	TRBJ2-7	CASSHKLVRKEQYF
TRBV4-1	16	TRBJ2-3	CASSQDPGQGGDTQYF
TRBV27	14	TRBJ1-6	CASSRWQGGSPLHF
TRBV29-1	11	TRBJ1-2	CSGVGNYGYTF
TRBV7-2	15	TRBJ2-5	CASSLTGTHSETQYF
TRBV28	16	TRBJ2-5	CASSTPRRAPQETQYF
TRBV29-1	15	TRBJ2-6	CSVAWRGSGANVLTF
TRBV23-1	13	TRBJ1-6	CASINQYNSPLHF
TRBV5-1	18	TRBJ2-3	CASSLRGDGIPSPDTQYF
TRBV18	13	TRBJ2-5	CASSPSGQETQYF
TRBV4-3	19	TRBJ2-1	CASSQDLLEGSNSYNEQFF
TRBV27	14	TRBJ2-5	CASSLFPPTGTQYF
TRBV19	14	TRBJ2-7	CASSTSGAVYEQYF
TRBV15	15	TRBJ2-5	CATSSTRQNALTQYF
TRBV7-2	14	TRBJ2-5	CASSSGRARETQYF
TRBV5-1	18	TRBJ2-7	CASSLGPAASGSPYEQYF
TRBV7-9	14	TRBJ2-4	CASSETGGMNIQYF
TRBV4-3	14	TRBJ1-2	CASSQEVWGYGYTF
TRBV30	18	TRBJ2-2	CAWSVRLLGTSGTGELFF
TRBV19	16	TRBJ2-6	CASSIDRNSGANVLTF
TRBV28	15	TRBJ1-5	CASSGTGAGNQPQHF
TRBV19	14	TRBJ2-5	CASSTPGLQETQYF
TRBV30	15	TRBJ1-5	CAWSPVDMFGQPQHF
TRBV27	14	TRBJ2-3	CASSPGPPTDTQYF
TRBV6-5	14	TRBJ2-4	CASQPRGRWDIQYF
TRBV5-4	14	TRBJ2-1	CASSRTGAYNEQFF
TRBV4-1	16	TRBJ2-7	CASSQDRDVGTYEQYF
TRBV15	16	TRBJ1-2	CATSRDLTSSNYGYTF
TRBV29-1	15	TRBJ2-4	CSVGTDSLAKNIQYF
TRBV19	15	TRBJ1-1	CASSISGTRGTEAFF
TRBV7-7	14	TRBJ2-5	CASSLTLAKETQYF
TRBV5-1	13	TRBJ2-4	CASSLGTVNIQYF